One and the same sample provided the 10 T cell receptor beta chains below, sequenced in a study of blood T cell repertoires in COVID-19. Produced via immunoSEQ multiplex PCR; TCRdb's table is partial and in-frame only. The table records more than 250,000 clones, more than 70% of them present only once. Input material: peripheral blood. The receptors stem from a woman in her twenties or thirties with COVID-19, enrolled during active disease.

The chain recombines TRBV29-1 with TRBJ1-3; 8 bases align to TRBD1. The CDR3 runs to 15 residues. CDR1 is SQVTM and CDR2 is ANQGSEA in the germline V gene. Unmatched junction bases numbered 11, after V lost 6 bases and J lost 4 bases. The CDR3: CSVLGQGNSGNTIYF. CDR3 nucleotide sequence: TGCAGCGTCCTCGGACAGGGCAACTCAGGAAACACCATATATTTT. Supplemented by reference TRBV29-1 and TRBJ1-3, the full variable domain reads SAVISQKPSRDICQRGTSLTIQCQVDSQVTMMFWYRQQPGQSLTLIATANQGSEATYESGFVIDKFPISRPNLTFSTLTVSNMSPEDSSIYLCSVLGQGNSGNTIYFGEGSWLTVV.

The chain links TRBV7-2 to TRBJ2-3; 8 bases are a match to TRBD1. From germline, CDR1 is SGHTA and CDR2 FQGNSA. There are 16 residues in the CDR3. V lost 5 bases to trimming and J lost 5 bases; unmatched junction nucleotides: 12. CDR3 residues: CASSLGQGVEGDTQYF. The DNA for the CDR3 is TGTGCCAGCAGCCTCGGACAGGGAGTAGAGGGAGATACGCAGTATTTT.

The table lists this clone with a few counts. The chain combines TRBV10-3 with TRBJ1-3; 8 bases line up with TRBD1. J lost 3 bases, V lost 7 bases, and 5 bases had no gene match. The CDR3 sequence is 14 residues long. Germline lookup yields CDR1 ENHRY and CDR2 SYGVKD. In DNA form, the CDR3 reads TGTGCCATCAACCGAGGACAGGGTGGAAACACCATATATTTT. Encoded protein: CAINRGQGGNTIYF.

The rearrangement joins TRBV2 to TRBJ2-1; tentative D call: TRBD2 (6 bases). CDR3 length equals 15 residues. V gave up 3 bases and J gave up 9 bases, with 18 bases separating them. The germline V gene has CDR1 SNHLY and CDR2 FYNNEI. The CDR3 loop reads CASSEWEDASSEQFF. For the CDR3, the DNA is TGTGCCAGCAGTGAGTGGGAGGACGCCTCGAGTGAGCAGTTCTTC.

This clone was detected once. The rearrangement uses TRBV3-1 (or the pseudogene TRBV3-2) and TRBJ2-3, with a tentative D call TRBD1 (6 bases). V dropped 2 bases and J dropped 0 bases, with 12 bases sitting between them. Germline V lookup: CDR1 LGHDT, CDR2 YNNKEL (reference sequence). The CDR3 has 16 residues. Here the CDR3 DNA reads TGTGCCAGCAGCCAAAGGGCAGGGGCGAGCACAGATACGCAGTATTTT. As protein: CASSQRAGASTDTQYF.

The chain links TRBV5-4 to TRBJ1-1; a weak D match, TRBD1 (6 bases). V dropped 0 bases and J dropped 0 bases, with 9 bases sitting between them. This CDR3 is built from 15 residues. Germline V gene data show CDR1 as SGHNT and CDR2 as YYREEE (reference sequence). The chain's CDR3 is CASSLGTAMNTEAFF. CDR3 bases: TGTGCCAGCAGCTTGGGGACAGCCATGAACACTGAAGCTTTCTTT.

The V gene is TRBV7-2, the J gene TRBJ2-3; tentative D call: TRBD2 (7 bases). Deletions cut 4 bases from V and 2 bases from J, with 10 bases between. The CDR3 has 14 amino acids. CDR1 SGHTA and CDR2 FQGNSA come from the germline V gene. This chain's CDR3 is CASSWGGDTDTQYF. The DNA for the CDR3 is TGTGCCAGCAGCTGGGGGGGCGACACAGATACGCAGTATTTT. Using reference TRBV7-2 and TRBJ2-3 for the parts outside the CDR3, the full variable domain is GAGVSQSPSNKVTEKGKDVELRCDPISGHTALYWYRQSLGQGLEFLIYFQGNSAPDKSGLPSDRFSAERTGGSVSTLTIQRTQQEDSAVYLCASSWGGDTDTQYFGPGTRLTVL.

This clone was found once. The genes are TRBV19 and TRBJ1-5; D possibly corresponds to TRBD1 (6 bases). Germline values: CDR1 LNHDA, CDR2 SQIVND (reference sequence). V lost 7 bases and J lost 4, with 20 bases in between. CDR3 size: 16 residues. The CDR3, as DNA: TGTGCCAGTAAAGATGGGGTGAGGGGGGGGAATCAGCCCCAGCATTTT. Its translation is CASKDGVRGGNQPQHF.

The chain is built from TRBV11-1 and TRBJ1-1; D call uncertain. The CDR3 totals 16 residues. With 2 bases removed from V and 2 bases from J, the gap between germline ends came to 15 bases. Germline loops: CDR1 SGHAT, CDR2 FQDESV (reference sequence). The CDR3 DNA reads TGTGCCAGCAGCTTACCGGGAGGAGAGGGCAACACTGAAGCTTTCTTT. Encoded protein: CASSLPGGEGNTEAFF.

The genes are TRBV6-5 and TRBJ1-1, with 8 bases that match TRBD1. The CDR3 has 14 amino acids. Germline V gene lookup returns CDR1 MNHEY and CDR2 SVGAGI. V lost 0 bases to trimming and J lost 4 bases; unmatched junction nucleotides: 1. CDR3 sequence: CASSYSDRATEAFF. The CDR3 region has the DNA TGTGCCAGCAGTTACTCGGACAGGGCCACTGAAGCTTTCTTT.